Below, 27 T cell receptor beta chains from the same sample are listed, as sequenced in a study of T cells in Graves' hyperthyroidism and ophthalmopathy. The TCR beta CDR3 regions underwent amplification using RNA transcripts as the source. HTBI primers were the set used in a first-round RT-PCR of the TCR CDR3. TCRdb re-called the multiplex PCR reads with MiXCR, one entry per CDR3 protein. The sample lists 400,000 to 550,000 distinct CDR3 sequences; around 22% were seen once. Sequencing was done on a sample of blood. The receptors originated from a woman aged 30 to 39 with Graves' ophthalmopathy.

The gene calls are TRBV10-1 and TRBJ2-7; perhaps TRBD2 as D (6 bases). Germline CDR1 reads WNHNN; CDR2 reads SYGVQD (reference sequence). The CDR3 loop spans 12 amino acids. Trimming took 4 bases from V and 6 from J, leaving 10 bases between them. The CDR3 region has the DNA TGCGCCAGCAGTGTGGCGGGAAGCGAGCAGTACTTC. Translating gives CASSVAGSEQYF.

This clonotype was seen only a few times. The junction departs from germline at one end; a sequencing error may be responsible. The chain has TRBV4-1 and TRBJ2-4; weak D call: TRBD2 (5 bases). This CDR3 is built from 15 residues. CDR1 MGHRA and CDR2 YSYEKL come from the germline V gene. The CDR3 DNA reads TGCGCCAGCCGGAACAGTCCGCTAGCCAAAAACATTAAGTACTTC. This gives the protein CASRNSPLAKNIKYF.

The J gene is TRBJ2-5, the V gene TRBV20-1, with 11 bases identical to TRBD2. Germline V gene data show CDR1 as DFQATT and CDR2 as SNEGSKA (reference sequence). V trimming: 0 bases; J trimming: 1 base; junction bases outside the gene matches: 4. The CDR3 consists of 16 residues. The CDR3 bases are TGCAGTGCTAGAGATAGACTAGCGGGACGCCAAGAGACCCAGTACTTC. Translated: CSARDRLAGRQETQYF.

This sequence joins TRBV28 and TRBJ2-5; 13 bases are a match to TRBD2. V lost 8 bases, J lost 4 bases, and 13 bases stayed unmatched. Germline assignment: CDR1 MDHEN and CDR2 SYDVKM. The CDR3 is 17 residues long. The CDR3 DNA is TGTGCCAGCGTACTAGCGGGAGGGCCGGGGACGAGAGAGACCCAGTACTTC. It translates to CASVLAGGPGTRETQYF.

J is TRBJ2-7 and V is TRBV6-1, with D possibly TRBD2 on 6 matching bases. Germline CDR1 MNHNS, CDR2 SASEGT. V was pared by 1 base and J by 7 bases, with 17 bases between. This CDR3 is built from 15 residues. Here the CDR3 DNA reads TGTGCCAGCAGTGAAGTTGGAGGAGGGTCTCCGGAGCAGTACTTC. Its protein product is CASSEVGGGSPEQYF.

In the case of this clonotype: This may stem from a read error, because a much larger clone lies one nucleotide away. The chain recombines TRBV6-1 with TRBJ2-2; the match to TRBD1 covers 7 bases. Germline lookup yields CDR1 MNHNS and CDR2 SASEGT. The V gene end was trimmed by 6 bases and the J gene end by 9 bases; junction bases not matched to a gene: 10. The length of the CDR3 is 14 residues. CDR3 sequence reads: CASRGQFGARELFF. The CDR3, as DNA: TGTGCCAGCAGGGGACAGTTTGGGGCCAGGGAGCTGTTTTTT.

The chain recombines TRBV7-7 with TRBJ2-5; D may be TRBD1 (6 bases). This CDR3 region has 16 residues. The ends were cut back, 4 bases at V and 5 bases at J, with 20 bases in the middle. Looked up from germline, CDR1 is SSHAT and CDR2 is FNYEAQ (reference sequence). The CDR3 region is CASSSVYYREGETQYF. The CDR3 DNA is TGTGCCAGCAGCTCCGTTTATTACAGGGAAGGGGAGACCCAGTACTTC.

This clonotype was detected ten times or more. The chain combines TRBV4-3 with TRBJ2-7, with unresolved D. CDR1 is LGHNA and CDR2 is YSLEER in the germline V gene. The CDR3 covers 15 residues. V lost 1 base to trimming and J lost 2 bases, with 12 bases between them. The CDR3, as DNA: TGCGCCAGCAGCCAAGTCCAGTCATCCACCTACGAGCAGTACTTC. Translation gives CASSQVQSSTYEQYF.

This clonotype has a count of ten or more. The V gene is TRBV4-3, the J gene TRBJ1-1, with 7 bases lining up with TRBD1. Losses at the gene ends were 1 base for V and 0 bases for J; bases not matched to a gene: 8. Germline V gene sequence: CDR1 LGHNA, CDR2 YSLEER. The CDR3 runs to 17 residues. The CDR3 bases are TGCGCCAGCAGCCAAGGGCCGGGACAGAAAATGAACACTGAAGCTTTCTTT. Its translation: CASSQGPGQKMNTEAFF.

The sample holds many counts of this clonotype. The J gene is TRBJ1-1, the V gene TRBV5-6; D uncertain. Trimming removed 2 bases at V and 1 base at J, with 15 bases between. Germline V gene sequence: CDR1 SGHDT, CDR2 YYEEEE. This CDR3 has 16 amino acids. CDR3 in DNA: TGTGCCAGCAGCTTACCCAGTGGCAGGCCGAACACTGAAGCTTTCTTT. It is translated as CASSLPSGRPNTEAFF.

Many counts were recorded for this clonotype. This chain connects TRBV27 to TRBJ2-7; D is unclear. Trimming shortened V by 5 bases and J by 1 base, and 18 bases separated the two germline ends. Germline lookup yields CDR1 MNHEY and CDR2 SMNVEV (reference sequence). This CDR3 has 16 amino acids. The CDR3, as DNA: TGTGCCAGCAGTCCGGTGGGTGGCGTCGGATCCTACGAGCAGTACTTC. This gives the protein CASSPVGGVGSYEQYF.

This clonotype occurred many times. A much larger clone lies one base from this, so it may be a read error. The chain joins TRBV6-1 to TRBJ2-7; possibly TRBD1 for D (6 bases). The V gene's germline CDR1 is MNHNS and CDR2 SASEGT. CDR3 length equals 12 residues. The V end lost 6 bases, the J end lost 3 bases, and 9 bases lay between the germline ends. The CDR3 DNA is TGTGCCAGCAGAGCGGACAGCTACGAGCAGTACTTC. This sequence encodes CASRADSYEQYF.

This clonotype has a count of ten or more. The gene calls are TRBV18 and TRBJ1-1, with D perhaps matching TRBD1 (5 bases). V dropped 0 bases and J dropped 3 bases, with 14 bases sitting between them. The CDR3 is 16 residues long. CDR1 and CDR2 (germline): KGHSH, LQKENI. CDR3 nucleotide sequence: TGTGCCAGCTCACCACCGGCGGGGGGAGGGCACACTGAAGCTTTCTTT. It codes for CASSPPAGGGHTEAFF. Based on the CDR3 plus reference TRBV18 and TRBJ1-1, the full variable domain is NAGVMQNPRHLVRRRGQEARLRCSPMKGHSHVYWYRQLPEEGLKFMVYLQKENIIDESGMPKERFSAEFPKEGPSILRIQQVVRGDSAAYFCASSPPAGGGHTEAFFGQGTRLTVV.

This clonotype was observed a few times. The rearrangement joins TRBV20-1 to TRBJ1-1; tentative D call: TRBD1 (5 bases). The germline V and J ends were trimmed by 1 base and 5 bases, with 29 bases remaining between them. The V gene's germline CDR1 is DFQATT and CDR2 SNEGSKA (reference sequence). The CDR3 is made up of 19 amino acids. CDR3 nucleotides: TGCAGTGCTAGAGGGACAAACCACAAACTTCGGGACCCCCCGACTGAAGCTTTCTTT. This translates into CSARGTNHKLRDPPTEAFF.

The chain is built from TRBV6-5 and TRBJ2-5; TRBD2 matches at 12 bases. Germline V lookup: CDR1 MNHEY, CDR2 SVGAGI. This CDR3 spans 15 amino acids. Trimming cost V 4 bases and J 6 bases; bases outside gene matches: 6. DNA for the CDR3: TGTGCCAGCAGTTCCCCCCTAGCGGGAGGGAAGACCCAGTACTTC. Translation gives CASSSPLAGGKTQYF.

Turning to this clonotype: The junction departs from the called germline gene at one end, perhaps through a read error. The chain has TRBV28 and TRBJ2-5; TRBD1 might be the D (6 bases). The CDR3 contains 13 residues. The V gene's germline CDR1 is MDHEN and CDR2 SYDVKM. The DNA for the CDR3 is TGTGCCAGCAGCCAGGGGCCACAAGAGTCCCAGTACTTC. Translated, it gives CASSQGPQESQYF. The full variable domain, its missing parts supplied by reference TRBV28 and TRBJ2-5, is DVKVTQSSRYLVKRTGEKVFLECVQDMDHENMFWYRQDPGLGLRLIYFSYDVKMKEKGDIPEGYSVSREKKERFSLILESASTNQTSMYLCASSQGPQESQYFGPGTRLLVL.

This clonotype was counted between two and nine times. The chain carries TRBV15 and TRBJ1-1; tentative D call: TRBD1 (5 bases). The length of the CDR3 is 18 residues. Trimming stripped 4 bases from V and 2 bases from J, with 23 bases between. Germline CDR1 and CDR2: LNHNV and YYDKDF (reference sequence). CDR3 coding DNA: TGTGCCACCAGCACCCGCCCCTCGGGCGTCAGGGCCAACACTGAAGCTTTCTTT. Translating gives CATSTRPSGVRANTEAFF.

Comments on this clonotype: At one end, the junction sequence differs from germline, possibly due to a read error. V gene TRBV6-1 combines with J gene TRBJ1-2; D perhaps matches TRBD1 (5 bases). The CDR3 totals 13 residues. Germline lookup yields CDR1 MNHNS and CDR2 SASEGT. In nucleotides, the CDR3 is TGTGTCAGCAGTGAAAACAGGAACTATGGCTACACCTTC. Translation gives CVSSENRNYGYTF.

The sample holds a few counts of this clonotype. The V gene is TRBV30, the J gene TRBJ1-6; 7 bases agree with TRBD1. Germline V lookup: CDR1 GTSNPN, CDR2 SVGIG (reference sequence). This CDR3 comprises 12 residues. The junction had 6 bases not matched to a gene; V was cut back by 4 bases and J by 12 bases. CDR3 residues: CAWKTPGGPLHF. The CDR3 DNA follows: TGTGCCTGGAAAACCCCAGGGGGACCCCTCCACTTT.

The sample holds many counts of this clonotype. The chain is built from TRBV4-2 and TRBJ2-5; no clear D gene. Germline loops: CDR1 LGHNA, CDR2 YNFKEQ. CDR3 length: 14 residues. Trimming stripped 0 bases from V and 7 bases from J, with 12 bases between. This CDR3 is CASSQDHGSVTQYF. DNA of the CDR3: TGTGCCAGCAGCCAAGATCACGGGTCTGTGACCCAGTACTTC.

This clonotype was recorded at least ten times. CDR3 region: CASSYLQGMNTEAFF. In DNA, the CDR3 is TGTGCCAGCAGTTACTTACAGGGAATGAACACTGAAGCTTTCTTT. The chain has TRBV6-5 and TRBJ1-1, with a possible D match to TRBD1 (6 bases). V lost 1 base to trimming and J lost 0 bases, with 9 bases between them. Germline lookup yields CDR1 MNHEY and CDR2 SVGAGI. This CDR3 comprises 15 residues.

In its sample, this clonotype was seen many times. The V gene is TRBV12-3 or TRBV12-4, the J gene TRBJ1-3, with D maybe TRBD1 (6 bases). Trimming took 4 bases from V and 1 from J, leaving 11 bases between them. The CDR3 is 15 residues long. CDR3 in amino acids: CASSSPGESGNTIYF. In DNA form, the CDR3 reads TGTGCCAGCAGTTCGCCAGGGGAGTCTGGAAACACCATATATTTT.

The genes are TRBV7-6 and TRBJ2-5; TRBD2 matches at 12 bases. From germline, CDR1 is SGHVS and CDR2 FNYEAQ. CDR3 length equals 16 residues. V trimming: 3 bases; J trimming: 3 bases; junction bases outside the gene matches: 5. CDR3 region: CASSFGLAGSEETQYF. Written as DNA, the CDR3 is TGTGCCAGCAGCTTCGGACTAGCGGGATCCGAAGAGACCCAGTACTTC.

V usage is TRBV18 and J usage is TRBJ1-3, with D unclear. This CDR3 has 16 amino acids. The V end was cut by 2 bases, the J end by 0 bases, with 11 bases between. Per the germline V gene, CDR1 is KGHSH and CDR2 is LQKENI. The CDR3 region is CASSPGMLLSGNTIYF. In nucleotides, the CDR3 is TGTGCCAGCTCACCAGGGATGCTACTCTCTGGAAACACCATATATTTT.

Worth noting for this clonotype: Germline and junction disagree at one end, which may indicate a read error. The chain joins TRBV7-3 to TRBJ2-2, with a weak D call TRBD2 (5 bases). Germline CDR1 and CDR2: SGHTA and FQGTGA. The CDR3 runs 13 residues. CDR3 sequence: CASSLLPTGEPFF. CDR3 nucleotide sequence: TGTGCCAGCAGCTTATTACCCACCGGGGAGCCGTTTTTT.

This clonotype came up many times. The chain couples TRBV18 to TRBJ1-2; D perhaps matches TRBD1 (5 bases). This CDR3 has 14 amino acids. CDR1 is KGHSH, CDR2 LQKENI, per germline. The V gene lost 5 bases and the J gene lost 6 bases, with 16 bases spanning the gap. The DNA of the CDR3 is TGTGCCAGCTCAGACCCCGGGACTGTGGATGGCTACACCTTC. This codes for CASSDPGTVDGYTF.

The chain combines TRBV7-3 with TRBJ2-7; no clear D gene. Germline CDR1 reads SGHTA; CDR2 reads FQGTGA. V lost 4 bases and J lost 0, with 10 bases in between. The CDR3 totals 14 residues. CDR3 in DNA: TGTGCCAGCAGCTCGACCCCTAACTCCTACGAGCAGTACTTC. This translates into CASSSTPNSYEQYF.